This TCR beta chain was sequenced in a study of shared clonotypes between healthy human individuals. Study details: The cohort comprised a couple of women and a few men. Their ages spanned 18 to 49 years. Study outcomes and limitations: Memory subsets generally showed smaller estimated richness than naive subsets did.

A deep-level run was used for the assay. Replicate sorted-subset PCRs were loaded with around 210 ng DNA, about 30,000 T cell genomes. Profiling relied on immunoSEQ multiplex PCR, and the TCRdb table lists in-frame clones only, not all of them. The table includes nearly 2 million clones, roughly 95% detected once. A word on this clone: Its cognate antigen is unknown.

The CDR3 covers 17 residues. CDR1 is LGHNA and CDR2 is YSLEER in the germline V gene. The V and J ends lost 0 bases and 4 bases, in that order; junction bases with no gene match: 7. Cells designated naive CD8 were CD45RO-negative and were positively selected for CCR7, with terminally differentiated effector memory CD45RA+ cells excluded. The V call is TRBV4-3, the J call TRBJ2-2, with TRBD2 matching over 8 bases. The material sequenced was naive CD8+ T cells sorted from blood. The TCR sequence derives from a man aged 18-30 years in good health. Written as DNA, the CDR3 is TGCGCCAGCAGCCAAGATTGGCTAGCGGGCCCCACCGGGGAGCTGTTTTTT. This gives the protein CASSQDWLAGPTGELFF.